This section outlines one TCR beta chain sequence together with its context. The record originates from a study of blood T cell repertoires in COVID-19. On the study more broadly: PBMCs, B-cell-depleted T cells, or T cells were the source of the cDNA or gDNA that made up the material.

Categorization into cohorts depended on clinical history that participants reported. TCRdb keeps only in-frame clones here, not all; method: immunoSEQ multiplex PCR. This table has approximately 260,000 clones, around 80% appearing once. The CDR3 is made up of 12 amino acids. Germline values: CDR1 PRHDT, CDR2 FYEKMQ (reference sequence). V was trimmed by 1 base and J by 7 bases, leaving 7 bases between them. This clonotype was sampled from a man aged 30 to 39 with acute COVID-19. Input material: PBMCs or T cells enriched from blood (not recorded which). J is TRBJ1-1 and V is TRBV13; no reliable D call. CDR3 sequence (DNA): TGTGCCAGCAGCTTAGCGAGGGTTGAAGCTTTCTTT. This codes for CASSLARVEAFF. The variable domain in full, with the rest retrieved from reference TRBV13 and TRBJ1-1, is AAGVIQSPRHLIKEKRETATLKCYPIPRHDTVYWYQQGPGQDPQFLISFYEKMQSDKGSIPDRFSAQQFSDYHSELNMSSLELGDSALYFCASSLARVEAFFGQGTRLTVV.